This T cell receptor (beta chain) was profiled in a study of blood T cells in healthy people across ages. Through a sample-barcoded 5' primer and a J-beta primer mix, a second PCR was run for about 6 to 12 cycles. TCRdb itself ran the 5' RACE reads through MiXCR, one entry per CDR3 protein. Altogether some 1 million distinct CDR3 sequences are present, 40% to 45% being singletons, with the ten largest covering around 18%. The CDR3 totals 14 residues. The germline V gene has CDR1 MNHNS and CDR2 SASEGT. The chain has TRBV6-1 and TRBJ2-4; the D is unclear. The J call may be in error: the DNA end matches TRBJ2-7 better. This receptor was obtained from a woman aged 60-75 years in good health. Sequencing input: blood. DNA of the CDR3: TGTGCCAGCAGTGAAGCGCCCACGGACTACGAGCAGTACTTC. Encoded protein: CASSEAPTDYEQYF.